This TCR beta chain emerged from a study of graft-versus-host responses after intestinal transplantation. The protocol was immunoSEQ multiplex PCR, while the TCRdb copy is restricted to in-frame clones and leaves out a portion. Found here are about 110,000 clones, around 93% of them singletons; the top ten hold 0.4% to 0.65%. The study's findings and limits: Some patients had graft-donor T cell macrochimerism. In their allografts, the ratios of graft-versus-host to host-versus-graft T cell clones were high.

About this clone: The target antigen is unknown.

Trimming took 7 bases from V and 0 from J, leaving 19 bases between them. CDR1 is MDHEN, CDR2 SYDVKM, per germline. CDR3 length equals 17 residues. The input for sequencing was unstimulated CD8+ T cells sorted from spleen or lymph node cells, taken before intestinal transplant. The genes are TRBV28 and TRBJ1-3, with D possibly matching TRBD1 (5 bases). This clonotype was obtained from a human donor who received an intestinal transplant. CDR3 sequence: CASTLARDGISGNTIYF. The CDR3 DNA is TGTGCCAGCACTTTGGCCCGGGACGGAATCTCTGGAAACACCATATATTTT.